The source of this T cell receptor beta chain is a study of blood T cell repertoires in COVID-19. Overall study: Both acute and convalescent COVID-19 samples were obtained from the United States, Italy and Spain. Sources were T cells, B-cell-depleted T cells, or PBMCs; the material itself was cDNA or gDNA.

Source study methods: Reference gene primer amplification in the assay estimated nucleated cell counts. Clones were sequenced by immunoSEQ multiplex PCR, and TCRdb holds only the in-frame ones, with some missing. V and J calls and clone size follow that table, whereas D and trimming were derived from the DNA. Of about 240,000 clones in the sample, roughly 80% were seen once. This clonotype originated in a woman under 30 with acute or convalescent COVID-19. The sequenced material came from peripheral blood.

CDR3 sequence: CASSFLAGVSGANVLTF. CDR3 in DNA: TGTGCCAGCAGCTTCCTAGCGGGAGTCTCTGGGGCCAACGTCCTGACTTTC. The chain is built from TRBV13 and TRBJ2-6; 10 bases line up with TRBD2. V lost 3 bases and J lost 0; bases outside the gene matches: 2. The CDR3 has 17 residues. Germline assignment: CDR1 PRHDT and CDR2 FYEKMQ (reference sequence).